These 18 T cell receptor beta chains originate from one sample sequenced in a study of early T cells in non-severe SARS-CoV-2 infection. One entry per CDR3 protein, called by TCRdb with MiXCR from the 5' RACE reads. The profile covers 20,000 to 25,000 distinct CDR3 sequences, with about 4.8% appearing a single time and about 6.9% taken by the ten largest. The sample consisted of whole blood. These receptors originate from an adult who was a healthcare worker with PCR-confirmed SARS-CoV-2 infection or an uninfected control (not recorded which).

CDR3 sequence (DNA): TGTGCCAGCAGGAGCGGGATGAACACTGAAGCTTTCTTT. It codes for CASRSGMNTEAFF. The V gene is TRBV2, the J gene TRBJ1-1; no definite D call. Germline CDR1 and CDR2: SNHLY and FYNNEI. The V end lost 6 bases, the J end lost 0 bases, and 8 bases lay between the germline ends. The CDR3 is made up of 13 amino acids.

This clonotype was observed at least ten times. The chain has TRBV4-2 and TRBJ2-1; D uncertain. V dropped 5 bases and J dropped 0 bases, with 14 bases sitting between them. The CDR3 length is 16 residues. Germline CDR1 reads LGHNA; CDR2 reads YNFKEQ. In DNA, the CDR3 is TGTGCCAGCAGCGCGATAGGGTTAAGCTCCTACAATGAGCAGTTCTTC. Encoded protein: CASSAIGLSSYNEQFF.

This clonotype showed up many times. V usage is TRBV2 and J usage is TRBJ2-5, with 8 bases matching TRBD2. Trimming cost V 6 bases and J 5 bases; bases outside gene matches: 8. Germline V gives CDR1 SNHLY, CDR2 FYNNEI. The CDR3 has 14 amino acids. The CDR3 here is CASRLRGALETQYF. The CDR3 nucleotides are TGTGCCAGCAGGTTGCGGGGGGCGTTGGAGACCCAGTACTTC.

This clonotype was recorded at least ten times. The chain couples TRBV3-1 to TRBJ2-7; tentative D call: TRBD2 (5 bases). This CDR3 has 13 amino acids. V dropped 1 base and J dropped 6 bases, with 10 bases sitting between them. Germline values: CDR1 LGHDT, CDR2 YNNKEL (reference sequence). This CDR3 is CASSQVSGIEQYF. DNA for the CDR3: TGTGCCAGCAGCCAAGTCAGCGGAATCGAGCAGTACTTC.

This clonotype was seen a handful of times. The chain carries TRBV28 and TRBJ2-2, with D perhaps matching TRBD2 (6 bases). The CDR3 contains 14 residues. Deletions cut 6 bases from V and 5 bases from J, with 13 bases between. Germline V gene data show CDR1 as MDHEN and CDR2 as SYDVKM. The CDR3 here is CASRGLHSTGELFF. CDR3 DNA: TGTGCCAGCAGGGGACTCCACTCGACCGGGGAGCTGTTTTTT.

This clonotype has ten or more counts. The CDR3 here is CASSRQQRDYEQYF. The CDR3 DNA sequence: TGTGCCAGCAGTAGACAGCAGCGGGACTACGAGCAGTACTTC. The gene calls are TRBV2 and TRBJ2-7; 7 bases are a match to TRBD2. The CDR3 contains 14 residues. Unmatched junction bases numbered 7, after V lost 5 bases and J lost 3 bases. Germline loops: CDR1 SNHLY, CDR2 FYNNEI.

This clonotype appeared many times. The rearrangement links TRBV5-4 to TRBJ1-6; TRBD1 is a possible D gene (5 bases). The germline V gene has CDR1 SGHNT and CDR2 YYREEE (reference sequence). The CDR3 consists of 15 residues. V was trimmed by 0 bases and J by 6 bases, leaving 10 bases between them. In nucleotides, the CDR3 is TGTGCCAGCAGCTTGGGAGGGGCAGGTAATTCACCCCTCCACTTT. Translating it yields CASSLGGAGNSPLHF.

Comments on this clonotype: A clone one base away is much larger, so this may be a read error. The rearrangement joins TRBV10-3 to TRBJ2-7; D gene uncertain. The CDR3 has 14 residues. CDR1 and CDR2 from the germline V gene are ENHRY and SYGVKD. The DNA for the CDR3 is TGTGTCATCAGAAGGACCGGAGATACCTACGAGCAGTACTTC. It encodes CVIRRTGDTYEQYF.

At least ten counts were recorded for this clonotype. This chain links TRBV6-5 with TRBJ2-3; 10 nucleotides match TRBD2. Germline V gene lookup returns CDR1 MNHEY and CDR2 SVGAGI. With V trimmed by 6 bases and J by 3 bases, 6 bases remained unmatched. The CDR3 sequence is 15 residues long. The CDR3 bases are TGTGCCAGCAGACCCAGCGGGGGGGCAACAGATACGCAGTATTTT. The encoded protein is CASRPSGGATDTQYF.

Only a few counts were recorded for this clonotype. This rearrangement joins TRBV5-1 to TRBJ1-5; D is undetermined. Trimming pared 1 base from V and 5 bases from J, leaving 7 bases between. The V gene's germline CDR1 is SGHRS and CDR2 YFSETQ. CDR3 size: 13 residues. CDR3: CASSLWADQPQHF. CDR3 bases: TGCGCCAGCAGCTTGTGGGCGGATCAGCCCCAGCATTTT. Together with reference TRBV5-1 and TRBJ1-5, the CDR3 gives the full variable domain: KAGVTQTPRYLIKTRGQQVTLSCSPISGHRSVSWYQQTPGQGLQFLFEYFSETQRNKGNFPGRFSGRQFSNSRSEMNVSTLELGDSALYLCASSLWADQPQHFGDGTRLSIL.

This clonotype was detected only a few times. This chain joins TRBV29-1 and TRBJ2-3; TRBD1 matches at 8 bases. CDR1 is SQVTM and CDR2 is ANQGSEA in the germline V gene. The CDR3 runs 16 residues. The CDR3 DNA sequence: TGCAGTACCCCTCGGACAGGGTTTGGCAGCACAGATACGCAGTATTTT. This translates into CSTPRTGFGSTDTQYF.

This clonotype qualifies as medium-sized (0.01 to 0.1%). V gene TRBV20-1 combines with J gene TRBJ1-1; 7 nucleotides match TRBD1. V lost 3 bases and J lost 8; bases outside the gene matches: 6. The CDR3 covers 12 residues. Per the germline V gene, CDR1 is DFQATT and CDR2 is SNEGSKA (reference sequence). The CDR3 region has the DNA TGCAGTGCTAGGGGGACAGTGGAGGAAGCTTTCTTT. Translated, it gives CSARGTVEEAFF.

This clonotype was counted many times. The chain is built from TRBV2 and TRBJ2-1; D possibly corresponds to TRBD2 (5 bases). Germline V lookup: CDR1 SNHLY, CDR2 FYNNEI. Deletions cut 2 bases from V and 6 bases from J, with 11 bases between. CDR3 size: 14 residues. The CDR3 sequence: CASSEKDSGNEQFF. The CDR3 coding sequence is TGTGCCAGCAGTGAAAAGGACTCGGGCAATGAGCAGTTCTTC.

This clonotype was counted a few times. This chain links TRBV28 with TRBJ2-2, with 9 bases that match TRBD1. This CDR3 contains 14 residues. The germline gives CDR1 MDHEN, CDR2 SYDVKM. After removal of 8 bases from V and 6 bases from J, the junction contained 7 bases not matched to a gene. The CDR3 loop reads CASGTGLYAGELFF. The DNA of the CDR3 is TGTGCCAGCGGGACAGGGTTGTATGCCGGGGAGCTGTTTTTT.

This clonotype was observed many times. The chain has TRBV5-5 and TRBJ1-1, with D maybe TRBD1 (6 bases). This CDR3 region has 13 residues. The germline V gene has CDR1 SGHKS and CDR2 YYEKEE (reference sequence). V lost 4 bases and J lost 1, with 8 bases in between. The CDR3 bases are TGTGCCAGCAGCCGGGGACAGAACACTGAAGCTTTCTTT. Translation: CASSRGQNTEAFF.

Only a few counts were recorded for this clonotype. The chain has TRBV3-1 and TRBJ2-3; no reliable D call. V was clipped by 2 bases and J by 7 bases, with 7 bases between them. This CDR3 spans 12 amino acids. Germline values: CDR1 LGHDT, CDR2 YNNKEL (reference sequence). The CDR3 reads CASSQIRNTQYF. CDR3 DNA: TGTGCCAGCAGCCAAATTAGGAATACGCAGTATTTT.

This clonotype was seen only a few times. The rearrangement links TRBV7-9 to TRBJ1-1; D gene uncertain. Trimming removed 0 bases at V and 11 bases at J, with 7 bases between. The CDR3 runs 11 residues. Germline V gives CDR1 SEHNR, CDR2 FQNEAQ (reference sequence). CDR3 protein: CASSLAGRAFF. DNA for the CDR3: TGTGCCAGCAGCTTAGCAGGGAGGGCTTTCTTT.

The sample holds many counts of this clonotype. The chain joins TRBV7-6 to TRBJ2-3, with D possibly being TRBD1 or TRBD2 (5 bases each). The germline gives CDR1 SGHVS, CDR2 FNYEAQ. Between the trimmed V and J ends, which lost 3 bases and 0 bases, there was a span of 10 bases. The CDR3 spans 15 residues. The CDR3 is CASSFYGASTDTQYF. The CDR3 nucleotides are TGTGCCAGCAGCTTTTACGGGGCTAGCACAGATACGCAGTATTTT.